The 16 T cell receptor beta chains below were found in one sample sequenced in a study of Ad26.COV2.S vaccination and SARS-CoV-2 variants. Profiling relied on immunoSEQ multiplex PCR, and the TCRdb table lists in-frame clones only, not all of them. The table shows around 320,000 clones, with about 86% occurring only once. Treatment given: roughly 20 received Ad26.COV2.S at low or high dose, single or two shots; 5 received placebo; per-sample allocation not given. The investigators took samples on day 63 after the first vaccine or placebo injection. Specimen: peripheral blood, collected in a trial of Ad26.COV2.S vaccine versus placebo. The receptor source for this set is a person aged 18-65 years who received the Ad26.COV2.S COVID-19 vaccine or a placebo.

CDR3: CAIMAREAATNEKLFF. The CDR3 nucleotides are TGTGCCATCATGGCCAGGGAAGCGGCAACTAATGAAAAACTGTTTTTT. This chain uses TRBV10-3 with TRBJ1-4, with D perhaps TRBD1 (5 bases). The CDR3 runs 16 residues. V gave up 7 bases and J gave up 0 bases, with 15 bases separating them. Germline CDR1 is ENHRY and CDR2 is SYGVKD.

V usage is TRBV15 and J usage is TRBJ1-6, with 9 bases identical to TRBD1. V gave up 0 bases and J gave up 9 bases; unmatched junction bases: 3. This CDR3 comprises 15 residues. The germline CDR1 and CDR2 sequences are LNHNV and YYDKDF (reference sequence). CDR3 bases: TGTGCCACCAGCAGAGAGGGGACAGGGCGTTCACCCCTCCACTTT. It translates to CATSREGTGRSPLHF.

The table lists this clone with a count of one. The chain recombines TRBV7-2 with TRBJ1-5, with D unresolved. The V end lost 5 bases, the J end lost 4 bases, and 12 bases lay between the germline ends. There are 14 residues in the CDR3. The germline gives CDR1 SGHTA, CDR2 FQGNSA. CDR3 residues: CASSPRIGNQPQHF. The CDR3 region has the DNA TGTGCCAGCAGCCCCCGTATTGGGAATCAGCCCCAGCATTTT.

The V and J genes are TRBV25-1 and TRBJ1-1; maybe TRBD1 (6 bases). The CDR3 has 12 amino acids. Per germline, CDR1 MGHDK and CDR2 SYGVNS. V lost 6 bases, J lost 4 bases, and 9 bases lay in between. CDR3 DNA sequence: TGTGCCAGCAGAGGGGGGCCCACTGAAGCTTTCTTT. It codes for CASRGGPTEAFF.

This clone was found a few times. The J gene is TRBJ2-5, the V gene TRBV10-2; maybe TRBD2 (7 bases). Germline CDR1 and CDR2: WSHSY and SAAADI. The CDR3 length is 14 residues. Trimming removed 4 bases at V and 0 bases at J, with 9 bases between. The CDR3 DNA is TGCGCCAGCAGTGTGGGGGGGCACCAAGAGACCCAGTACTTC. The encoded protein is CASSVGGHQETQYF.

The chain employs TRBV6-5 and TRBJ2-1; D is unclear. Looked up from germline, CDR1 is MNHEY and CDR2 is SVGAGI. V lost 6 bases, J lost 6 bases, and 6 bases lay in between. The CDR3 contains 11 residues. CDR3 loop: CASRNFNEQFF. In nucleotides, the CDR3 is TGTGCCAGCAGAAACTTCAATGAGCAGTTCTTC.

The V gene is TRBV4-1, the J gene TRBJ1-1; D is possibly TRBD1 (6 bases). Trimming took off 1 base at V and 7 bases at J, with 10 bases between the two ends. The CDR3 is made up of 13 amino acids. The germline CDR1 and CDR2 sequences are MGHRA and YSYEKL. The CDR3 region has the DNA TGCGCCAGCAGCCAAGGGGGGGGCTTTGAAGCTTTCTTT. It translates to CASSQGGGFEAFF.

The rearrangement uses TRBV5-1 and TRBJ2-7; 13 bases match TRBD2. The CDR3 is 17 residues long. Losses at the gene ends were 5 bases for V and 5 bases for J; bases not matched to a gene: 13. Germline V gene lookup returns CDR1 SGHRS and CDR2 YFSETQ. CDR3 loop: CASSRTSGGGLVHEQYF. CDR3 in DNA: TGCGCCAGCAGTCGCACTAGCGGGGGGGGACTTGTCCACGAGCAGTACTTC.

The V gene is TRBV18, the J gene TRBJ2-2; possibly TRBD1 for D (5 bases). Trimming stripped 4 bases from V and 5 bases from J, with 14 bases between. CDR3 size: 15 residues. Germline values: CDR1 KGHSH, CDR2 LQKENI. The CDR3 is CASSLPDRVTGELFF. The CDR3 DNA sequence: TGTGCCAGCTCACTCCCCGACAGAGTGACCGGGGAGCTGTTTTTT.

The genes are TRBV30 and TRBJ2-1; D might be TRBD1 (6 bases). Per germline, CDR1 GTSNPN and CDR2 SVGIG (reference sequence). V was shortened by 3 bases and J by 3 bases, with 12 bases between the two germline ends. The CDR3 covers 14 residues. The CDR3 nucleotides read TGTGCCTGGAGGGAACAGGGAAGCTACAATGAGCAGTTCTTC. Its translation is CAWREQGSYNEQFF.

The V gene is TRBV5-1, the J gene TRBJ1-3, with 7 bases that match TRBD1. The germline gives CDR1 SGHRS, CDR2 YFSETQ. The CDR3 has 17 residues. Trimming cost V 4 bases and J 4 bases; bases outside gene matches: 14. CDR3 amino acids: CASSPYPLQGRGNTIYF. CDR3 DNA: TGCGCCAGCAGCCCCTACCCCCTACAGGGGAGAGGAAACACCATATATTTT.

This rearrangement joins TRBV6-5 to TRBJ2-3; D is tentatively TRBD1 or TRBD2 (5 bases each). The V and J ends lost 7 bases and 8 bases respectively, with 16 bases between them. Germline values: CDR1 MNHEY, CDR2 SVGAGI. The CDR3 sequence is 13 residues long. The CDR3 region has the DNA TGTGCCAGCAATCAGGGAGCGCACGGTACGCAGTATTTT. Encoded protein: CASNQGAHGTQYF.

The chain recombines TRBV11-3 with TRBJ2-1; D unclear. CDR1 and CDR2 (germline): SGHNT, YENEEA. Trimming pared 5 bases from V and 6 bases from J, leaving 20 bases between. This CDR3 is 16 amino acids long. The CDR3 is CASSPPARPLGNEQFF. In DNA form, the CDR3 reads TGTGCCAGCAGCCCACCCGCCAGACCTCTCGGCAATGAGCAGTTCTTC.

The chain is built from TRBV5-4 and TRBJ1-6, with TRBD1 as a possible D gene (5 bases). Trimming left V 0 bases short and J 10 bases short, with 20 bases between. CDR1 SGHNT and CDR2 YYREEE come from the germline V gene (reference sequence). The CDR3 runs to 17 residues. CDR3 DNA sequence: TGTGCCAGCAGCTTGGTAAGACGGGGGACCATGGGCTCACCCCTCCACTTT. This sequence encodes CASSLVRRGTMGSPLHF.

V gene TRBV4-1 combines with J gene TRBJ2-5; D gene unclear. V gave up 1 base and J gave up 1 base, with 7 bases separating them. The CDR3 spans 14 residues. The germline gives CDR1 MGHRA, CDR2 YSYEKL. The CDR3 DNA reads as TGCGCCAGCAGCCAAGGGTCCCCCCAAGAGACCCAGTACTTC. This sequence encodes CASSQGSPQETQYF.

The gene calls are TRBV3-1 (or the pseudogene TRBV3-2) and TRBJ2-2, with D tentatively TRBD2 (6 bases). Germline V CDR1 and CDR2: LGHDT, YNNKEL (reference sequence). There are 14 residues in the CDR3. V was shortened by 6 bases and J by 2 bases, with 10 bases between the two germline ends. The CDR3 nucleotides read TGTGCCAGCAGTCGGGACTTTAACACCGGGGAGCTGTTTTTT. Residues: CASSRDFNTGELFF.